Here is one T cell receptor beta chain with its context. What it binds is unknown. Unique molecular identifiers tagged the TCRbeta library. TCRdb re-derived calls from the PCR reads in MiXCR, one entry per CDR3 protein. The data show roughly 76,000 distinct CDR3 sequences, 11% seen once. This sample stems from a study of T-cell reconstitution after alpha-beta-depleted transplantation in children. Germline assignment: CDR1 SGHRS and CDR2 YFSETQ. This CDR3 is 18 amino acids long. V was trimmed by 6 bases and J by 5 bases, leaving 30 bases between them. Whole-study findings and limits: Several hundred expanded graft clones reportedly gave rise to the alpha-beta T cells present about two months after transplant. At day 60, the high TCRbeta diversity found in some patients originated from recipient T cells and thymic progenitors that had survived. The authors attributed T-cell counts and diversity one year after transplant mostly to newly produced T cells.

The rearrangement uses TRBV5-1 and TRBJ2-7, with D unclear. This receptor was identified in a boy between 10 and 17 years old with acute myeloid leukemia, due to receive a stem cell transplant. The sequences come from PBMCs, collected before TCRalphabeta/CD19-depleted stem cell transplant. The CDR3 region has the DNA TGCGCCAGCACCCAAACTCCCCCTAACGCCCTCAGCCCCCACGAGCAGTACTTC. As protein: CASTQTPPNALSPHEQYF.